A selection of T cell receptor beta chains follows, all from one sample in a study of T cell repertoires in cytomegalovirus infection. TCRdb fed the reads into MiXCR, producing one record per CDR3 protein. The table shows about 830,000 distinct CDR3 sequences, with about 31% occurring only once. These receptors are not linked to any known antigen. The sample in question was cultured CD8+ T cells from PBMCs, obtained from culture after CMV antigen stimulation. These receptors were taken from a human donor in good health (CMV status not recorded). Some clones in this sample may be carry-over from other donors' samples. CDR3s include the opening cysteine and the closing phenylalanine or tryptophan. The order of the fields is V gene, D gene, clone size, J gene, CDR3 protein, CDR3 DNA. The D gene is left open where the match is weak. Clone size is given for some rows only: seen once, a few or many times, or a class if the clone is expanded.

TRBV11-2	TRBD2	many	TRBJ2-2	CASSLKYSGGSGGELFF	TGTGCCAGCAGCTTGAAATATAGCGGGGGAAGCGGCGGGGAGCTGTTTTTT
TRBV20-1	TRBD1	few	TRBJ1-6	CSARDGEGAIDNSPLHF	TGCAGTGCTAGAGACGGGGAGGGGGCTATCGATAATTCACCCCTCCACTTT
TRBV6-1	.	few	TRBJ2-1	CASSGGPTYNEQFF	TGTGCCAGCAGTGGGGGACCGACCTACAATGAGCAGTTCTTC
TRBV27	.	.	TRBJ1-2	CASSLYGNRVDGYTF	TGTGCCAGCAGTTTGTACGGCAACAGGGTTGATGGCTACACCTTC
TRBV7-6	.	few	TRBJ2-1	CASSLVGPVHNEQFF	TGTGCCAGCAGCTTAGTGGGACCGGTACACAATGAGCAGTTCTTC
TRBV6-8	TRBD1	.	TRBJ2-3	CASSTWTGRGLDTQYF	TGTGCCAGCAGTACTTGGACAGGCAGGGGGCTGGATACGCAGTATTTT
TRBV6-6	.	.	TRBJ2-6	CASSYSTPGTQDYYSGANVLTF	TGTGCCAGCAGTTACTCGACGCCCGGCACCCAGGACTATTACTCTGGGGCCAACGTCCTGACTTTC
TRBV27	.	few	TRBJ1-2	CASSLGEEGYGYTF	TGTGCCAGCAGTTTAGGAGAGGAAGGCTATGGCTACACCTTC
TRBV19	.	.	TRBJ1-2	CASSPREVDYGYTF	TGTGCCAGTAGTCCAAGGGAGGTTGACTATGGCTACACCTTC
TRBV9	TRBD1	few	TRBJ2-5	CASSVARGQGETQYF	TGTGCCAGCAGCGTAGCTAGGGGACAGGGAGAGACCCAGTACTTC
TRBV7-9	TRBD1	.	TRBJ2-2	CASSLSYPTGGTTGELFF	TGTGCCAGCAGCTTATCGTATCCGACAGGGGGCACGACCGGGGAGCTGTTTTTT
TRBV6-1	.	.	TRBJ2-1	CASLEWVSSYNEQFF	TGTGCCAGCCTGGAGTGGGTAAGCTCCTACAATGAGCAGTTCTTC
TRBV12-3/TRBV12-4	TRBD2	.	TRBJ2-1	CASSPTGTSGGYEQFF	TGTGCCAGCAGTCCGACCGGGACTAGCGGGGGCTATGAGCAGTTCTTC
TRBV7-2	TRBD1	many	TRBJ2-3	CASSPWDRGTDTQYF	TGTGCCAGCAGCCCCTGGGACAGGGGTACAGATACGCAGTATTTT
TRBV27	TRBD1	.	TRBJ1-3	CASSQTGLSGNTIYF	TGTGCCAGCAGTCAGACAGGGTTATCTGGAAACACCATATATTTT
TRBV27	.	.	TRBJ2-1	CASSPTSSYNEQFF	TGTGCCAGCAGTCCAACTAGCTCCTACAATGAGCAGTTCTTC
TRBV11-2	TRBD1	.	TRBJ2-5	CANSVRMGQVKYRETQYF	TGTGCCAACAGCGTTAGGATGGGACAGGTCAAGTATCGGGAGACCCAGTACTTC
TRBV4-2	TRBD1	.	TRBJ2-7	CASSQGTGNYEQHF	TGTGCCAGCAGCCAAGGGACAGGAAACTACGAGCAGCACTTC
TRBV10-3	.	.	TRBJ2-2	CAIRVEAPGELFF	TGTGCCATCAGGGTGGAGGCTCCCGGGGAGCTGTTTTTT
TRBV11-2	TRBD2	.	TRBJ2-3	CASSIWTRFPSTDTQYF	TGTGCCAGCAGCATCTGGACTAGATTCCCTAGCACAGATACGCAGTATTTT
TRBV6-6	TRBD1	.	TRBJ1-6	CASIDRGLDSPLHF	TGTGCCAGCATCGACAGGGGGTTAGATTCACCCCTCCACTTT
TRBV4-1	.	.	TRBJ2-1	CASSQAGAPGNEQFF	TGCGCCAGCAGCCAGGCGGGGGCCCCGGGGAATGAGCAGTTCTTC
TRBV4-2	TRBD1	few	TRBJ1-1	CASSQDRQGVTEAFF	TGTGCCAGCAGCCAAGATCGCCAGGGGGTCACTGAAGCTTTCTTT
TRBV27	TRBD1	.	TRBJ1-5	CASSLGDRVIQPQHF	TGTGCCAGCAGTTTAGGGGACAGGGTAATTCAGCCCCAGCATTTT
TRBV20-1	.	.	TRBJ1-1	CSAKYAATGNTEAFF	TGCAGTGCCAAATACGCGGCGACAGGGAACACTGAAGCTTTCTTT
TRBV6-2/TRBV6-3	.	few	TRBJ1-1	CASSYSSTEAFF	TGTGCCAGCAGTTACTCGTCCACTGAAGCTTTCTTT
TRBV6-5	TRBD2	.	TRBJ2-1	CASKERGNEQFF	TGTGCCAGCAAAGAGCGGGGAAATGAGCAGTTCTTC
TRBV27	TRBD2	few	TRBJ2-3	CASSLGTSGLGDTQYF	TGTGCCAGCAGTTTGGGGACTAGCGGTTTAGGGGATACGCAGTATTTT
TRBV4-1	TRBD1	many	TRBJ2-7	CASSHFPGTGKSYEQYF	TGCGCCAGCAGCCATTTTCCCGGGACAGGCAAAAGCTACGAGCAGTACTTC
TRBV6-2/TRBV6-3	.	.	TRBJ2-3	CASSYSRGGAPGLPTQYF	TGTGCCAGCAGTTACTCGAGAGGAGGGGCTCCGGGGCTACCTACGCAGTATTTT
TRBV5-1	TRBD2	.	TRBJ2-3	CASSGGEGADTQYF	TGCGCCAGCTCGGGAGGAGAAGGGGCAGATACGCAGTATTTT
TRBV25-1	.	few	TRBJ1-4	CASSEFALGGEKLFF	TGTGCCAGCAGTGAATTCGCATTGGGAGGTGAAAAACTGTTTTTT
TRBV27	TRBD2	once	TRBJ2-3	CASSPRLAEGPTDTQYF	TGTGCCAGCAGTCCCCGACTAGCGGAGGGCCCCACAGATACGCAGTATTTT
TRBV6-1	TRBD1	.	TRBJ1-2	CASRDGQGSYGYTF	TGTGCCAGCAGAGACGGACAGGGGAGCTATGGCTACACCTTC
TRBV7-9	.	.	TRBJ2-3	CASSQVVWDTYTDTQYF	TGTGCCAGCAGCCAGGTGGTATGGGACACCTACACAGATACGCAGTATTTT
TRBV10-3	.	few	TRBJ2-7	CAIRGEESYEQYF	TGTGCCATCAGGGGCGAGGAATCCTACGAGCAGTACTTC
TRBV7-9	.	.	TRBJ2-7	CASSPPFSYEQYF	TGTGCCAGCAGCCCACCCTTCTCCTACGAGCAGTACTTC